The sequence of this T cell receptor beta chain was determined in a study of CD8+ T cells in alopecia areata (dated by TCRdb to 2016 to 2018). For the study in its entirety: The treated patients, all with moderate-to-severe alopecia areata, were enrolled in an open-label pilot trial of oral tofacitinib given at 5 to 10 mg twice daily. Patients on tofacitinib were biopsied at baseline and after 4 and 24 weeks of treatment, and several of the patients also had a later scalp biopsy. The RNA source kit depended on sample type: the PAXgene miRNA kit for fixed scalp, the miRNeasy kit for PBMCs, and the RNeasy kit for mouse skin. Scalp clonality was compared among normal scalp (n=4), patchy alopecia areata scalp (n=8), and alopecia totalis/universalis scalp (n=8). The SALT score, which quantifies the percentage of affected scalp surface area, was used to measure disease severity in treated patients. The study used high-throughput TCRbeta sequencing to examine T cell clonal expansion in alopecia areata, in both the C3H/HeJ mouse model and human patients. Amplification of TCRbeta CDR3 regions was done by immunoSEQ multiplex PCR using 35 Vbeta forward primers and 13 Jbeta reverse primers. Patients received tofacitinib for 6 to 18 months and were then followed off drug for 6 months to check for delayed response and recurrence. Scalp tissue and sorted CD4+ and CD8+ peripheral blood T cells from patchy and totalis/universalis alopecia areata patients and from healthy controls were covered by human TCRbeta sequencing. The research as a whole found: Compared with mice, TCR sequences shared between patients were less clear, possibly partly because of HLA diversity across the patient population. Because the treated cohort was small and had only one nonresponder, larger studies are needed to examine links between baseline CD8+ expansion and response. Unlike mouse skin, which is dominated by gammadelta T cells, normal human skin has resident alphabeta T cells that are also sequenced, and this complicates analysis of the scalp TCR repertoire. Higher clonality and more expanded CD8+ clones were observed in lesional scalp than in normal scalp, particularly in alopecia totalis/universalis, a finding suggestive of antigenic drive. Scalp clonality and the number of expanded CD8+ clones among the top 100 scalp clones were significantly decreased by tofacitinib. During tofacitinib treatment, many expanded lesional clones stuck around in both scalp and blood, and this persistence may partly explain why relapse happens after treatment is stopped.

The library was obtained by the immunoSEQ multiplex PCR assay. To provide template for TCR sequencing, every sample had RNA extracted and reverse transcribed into cDNA. First-strand cDNA was synthesized using SuperScript III with a 2:1 mix of oligo-dT and random hexamers. A synthetic immune receptor repertoire was used to assess amplification bias, and residual bias was removed computationally. In the authors' own workflow: Raw reads were preprocessed for error removal, and CDR3 was defined according to IMGT conventions as running from the conserved cysteine to phenylalanine. To get clonality, Shannon entropy was normalized by log2 of the number of productive unique TCRs and the result was subtracted from 1. Whether scalp clones were CD4 or CD8 was inferred by matching scalp TCRbeta sequences against CD4 and CD8 repertoires sorted from blood. The source is immuneACCESS, and TCRdb retained only in-frame sequences with V and J called. Part of the clones is not carried over; for the studies checked, unresolved V genes explain less than half of this, and the remainder is unexplained. D and trimming were read from the DNA, whereas the V and J calls and clone size are those reported in that table. In all, the sample holds 150,000 to 200,000 clones, and 50% to 70% of those were seen once. Together, the top ten hold about 1.3% of the sample.

Including the terminal cysteine and phenylalanine, the CDR3 comprises 15 residues. Only CDR3 DNA is held: 45 bases, read in frame from base 1. As encoded in the germline V gene, CDR1 is SGHRS while CDR2 is YFSETQ. The trim is 0 bases for V and 7 bases for J, with a gap of 11 bases between the germline ends. The sample's treatment or condition, from its label and the paper: oral pan-JAK inhibitor, 5-10 mg twice daily. From alopecia areata patients, peripheral blood was collected along with lesional scalp punch biopsies. PBMCs were separated by density centrifugation and stained for CD3, CD4 and CD8, after which CD4+ and CD8+ T cells were sorted on a FACSAria. Notes on this clone: What this receptor recognizes is not known. No much larger clonotype is one base removed from it; base qualities were not supplied.

The sample in question was CD4+ T cells sorted from blood, obtained around week 50, from a patient treated with tofacitinib. Recombination connected TRBV5-1 to TRBJ1-6; TRBD1 is a possible D gene, resting on 6 matching bases. The sequence was obtained from a human donor with alopecia areata. The CDR3 is CASSLGQAGNSPLHF. The DNA is as follows: TGCGCCAGCAGCTTGGGACAGGCTGGGAATTCACCCCTCCACTTT. The reference TRBV5-1 and TRBJ1-6 proteins fill in what lies around the CDR3, so the full variable domain reads KAGVTQTPRYLIKTRGQQVTLSCSPISGHRSVSWYQQTPGQGLQFLFEYFSETQRNKGNFPGRFSGRQFSNSRSEMNVSTLELGDSALYLCASSLGQAGNSPLHFGNGTRLTVT.